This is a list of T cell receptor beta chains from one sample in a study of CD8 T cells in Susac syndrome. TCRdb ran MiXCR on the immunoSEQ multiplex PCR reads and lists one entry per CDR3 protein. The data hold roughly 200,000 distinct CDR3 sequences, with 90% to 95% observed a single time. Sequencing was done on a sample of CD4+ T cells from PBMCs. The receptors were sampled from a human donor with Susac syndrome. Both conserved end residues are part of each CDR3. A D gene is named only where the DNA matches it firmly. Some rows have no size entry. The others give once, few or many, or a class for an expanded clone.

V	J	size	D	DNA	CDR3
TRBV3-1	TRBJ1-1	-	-	TGTGCCACCTCAGGGCACACTGAAGCTTTCTTT	CATSGHTEAFF
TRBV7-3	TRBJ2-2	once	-	TGTGCCAGCAGCGCATATACATCGAGGGGGGAGCTGTTTTTT	CASSAYTSRGELFF
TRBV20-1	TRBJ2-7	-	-	TGCAGTGCTAGTGGCAGGGTGGGCTCCTACGAGCAGTACTTC	CSASGRVGSYEQYF
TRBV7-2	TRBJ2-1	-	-	TGTGCCAGCAGCTTCGGCGGGATCTACAATGAGCAGTTCTTC	CASSFGGIYNEQFF
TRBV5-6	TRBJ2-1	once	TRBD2	TGTGCCAGCAGCCAATCACACTCCAGCGGGGTCTACAATGAGCAGTTCTTC	CASSQSHSSGVYNEQFF
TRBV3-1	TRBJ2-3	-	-	TGTGCCAGCAGCCAAGTGGCCGGCAGGGTTACAGATACGCAGTATTTT	CASSQVAGRVTDTQYF
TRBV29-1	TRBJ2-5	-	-	TGCAGCGGGGTGACAGGCCAAGAGACCCAGTACTTC	CSGVTGQETQYF
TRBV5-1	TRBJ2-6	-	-	TGCGCCAGCAGCTTGGAACCTACCGGGACAACTAGCTCTGGGGCCAACGTCCTGACTTTC	CASSLEPTGTTSSGANVLTF
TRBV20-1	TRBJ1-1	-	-	TGCAGTGCTAGAGACGTGTTTTCAAGGGGGAACACTGAAGCTTTCTTT	CSARDVFSRGNTEAFF
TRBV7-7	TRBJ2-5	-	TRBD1	TGTGCCAGCGGAAGACAGGGGAAAAGCCAAGAGACCCAGTACTTC	CASGRQGKSQETQYF
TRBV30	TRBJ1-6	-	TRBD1	TGTGCCTCCCGTGGCGGGACAGGGTCTCATTCACCCCTCCACTTT	CASRGGTGSHSPLHF
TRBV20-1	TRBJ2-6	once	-	TGCAGTGCCAGGCCCAGCTCTGGGGCCAACGTCCTGACTTTC	CSARPSSGANVLTF
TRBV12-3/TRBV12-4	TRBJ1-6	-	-	TGTGCCAGCAGTTTAGGACAGAGCTCCTATAATTCACCCCTCCACTTT	CASSLGQSSYNSPLHF
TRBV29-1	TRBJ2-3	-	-	TGCAGCGTTGTAAGGGCGACCCGCACAGATACGCAGTATTTT	CSVVRATRTDTQYF
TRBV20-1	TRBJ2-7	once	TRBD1	TGCAGTGCAACAATCGGGACAGGGACCTACGAGCAGTACTTC	CSATIGTGTYEQYF
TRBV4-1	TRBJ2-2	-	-	TGCGCCAGCAGCCACGCCGGGACTTCTTTCCCAGGGGAGCTGTTTTTT	CASSHAGTSFPGELFF
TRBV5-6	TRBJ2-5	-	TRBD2	TGTGCCAGCAGCGAACCCAAACTAGCGGACCAAGAGACCCAGTACTTC	CASSEPKLADQETQYF
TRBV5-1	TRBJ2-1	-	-	TGCGCCAGCAGCTCTGGGGTCTACAATGAGCAGTTCTTC	CASSSGVYNEQFF
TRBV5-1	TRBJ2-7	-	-	TGCGCCAGCAGCTTGCAAGCAAACGAGCAGTACTTC	CASSLQANEQYF
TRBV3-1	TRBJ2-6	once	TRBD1	TGTGCCAGCAGCCTCGGGACAGGGGCCTCTGGGGCCAACGTCCTGACTTTC	CASSLGTGASGANVLTF
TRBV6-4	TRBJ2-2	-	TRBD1	TGTGCCAGCAGTGACAAGGGGACAGGTTACACCGGGGAGCTGTTTTTT	CASSDKGTGYTGELFF
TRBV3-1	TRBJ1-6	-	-	TGTGCCAGCAGCCCCACCGTGTCAGGGGAACCCCTCCACTTT	CASSPTVSGEPLHF
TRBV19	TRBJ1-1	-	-	TGTGCCAGTAAGGGACTTCTATCAGTAAACACTGAAGCTTTCTTT	CASKGLLSVNTEAFF
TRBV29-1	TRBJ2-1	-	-	TGCAGCGTTGAAGACCTGCTGGGGCAGTTCTTC	CSVEDLLGQFF
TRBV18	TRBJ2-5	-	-	TGTGCCAGCTCACCGAACCAGGCGGACATAGGGGAGACCCAGTACTTC	CASSPNQADIGETQYF